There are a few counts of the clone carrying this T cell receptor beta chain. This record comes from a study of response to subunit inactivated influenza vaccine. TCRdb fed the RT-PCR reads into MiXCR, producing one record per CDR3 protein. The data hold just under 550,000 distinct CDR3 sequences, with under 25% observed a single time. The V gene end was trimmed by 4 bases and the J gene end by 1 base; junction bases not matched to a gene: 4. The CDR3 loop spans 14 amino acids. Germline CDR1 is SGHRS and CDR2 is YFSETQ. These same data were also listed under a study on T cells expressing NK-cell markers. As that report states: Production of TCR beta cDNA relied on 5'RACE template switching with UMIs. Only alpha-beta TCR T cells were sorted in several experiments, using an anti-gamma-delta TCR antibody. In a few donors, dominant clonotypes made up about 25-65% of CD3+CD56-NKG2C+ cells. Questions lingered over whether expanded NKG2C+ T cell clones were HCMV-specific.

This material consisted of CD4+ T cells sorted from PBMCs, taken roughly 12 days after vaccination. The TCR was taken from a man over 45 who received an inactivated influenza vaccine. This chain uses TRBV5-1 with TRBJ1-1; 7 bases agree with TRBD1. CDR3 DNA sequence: TGCGCCAGCAGCGTGGACAGGAGGAACACTGAAGCTTTCTTT. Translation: CASSVDRRNTEAFF. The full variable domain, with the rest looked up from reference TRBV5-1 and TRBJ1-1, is KAGVTQTPRYLIKTRGQQVTLSCSPISGHRSVSWYQQTPGQGLQFLFEYFSETQRNKGNFPGRFSGRQFSNSRSEMNVSTLELGDSALYLCASSVDRRNTEAFFGQGTRLTVV.